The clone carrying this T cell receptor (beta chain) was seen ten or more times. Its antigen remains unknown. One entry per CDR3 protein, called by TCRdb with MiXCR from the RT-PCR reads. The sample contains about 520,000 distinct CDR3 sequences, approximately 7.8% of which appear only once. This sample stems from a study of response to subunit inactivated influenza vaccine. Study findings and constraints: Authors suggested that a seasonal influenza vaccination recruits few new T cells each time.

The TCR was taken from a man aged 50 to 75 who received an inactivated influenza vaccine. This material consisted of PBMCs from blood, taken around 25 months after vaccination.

CDR3 bases: TGTGCCAGCAGCCGAGCGGGGGAAGAGACCCAGTACTTC. Protein product: CASSRAGEETQYF. The chain recombines TRBV27 with TRBJ2-5, with 8 bases matching TRBD2. Losses at the gene ends were 6 bases for V and 3 bases for J; bases not matched to a gene: 3. The CDR3 sequence is 13 residues long. From germline, CDR1 is MNHEY and CDR2 SMNVEV (reference sequence).